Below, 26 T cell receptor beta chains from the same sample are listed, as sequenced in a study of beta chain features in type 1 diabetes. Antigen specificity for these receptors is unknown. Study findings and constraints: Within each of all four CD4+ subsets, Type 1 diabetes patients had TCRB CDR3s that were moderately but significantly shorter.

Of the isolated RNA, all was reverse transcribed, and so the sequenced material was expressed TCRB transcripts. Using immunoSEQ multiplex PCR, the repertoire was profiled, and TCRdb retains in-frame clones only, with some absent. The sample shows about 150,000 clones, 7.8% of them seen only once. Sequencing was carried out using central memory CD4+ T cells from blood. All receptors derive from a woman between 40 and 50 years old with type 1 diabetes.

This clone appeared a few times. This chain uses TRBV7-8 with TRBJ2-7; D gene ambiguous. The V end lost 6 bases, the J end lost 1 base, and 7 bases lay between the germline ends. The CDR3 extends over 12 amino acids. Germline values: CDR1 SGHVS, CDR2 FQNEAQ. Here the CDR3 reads CASSFISYEQYF. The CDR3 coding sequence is TGTGCCAGCAGTTTTATATCCTACGAGCAGTACTTC.

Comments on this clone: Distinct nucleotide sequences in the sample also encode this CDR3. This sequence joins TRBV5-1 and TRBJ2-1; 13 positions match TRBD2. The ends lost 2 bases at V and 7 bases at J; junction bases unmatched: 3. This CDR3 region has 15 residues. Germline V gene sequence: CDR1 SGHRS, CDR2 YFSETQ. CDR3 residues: CASSLTSGRENEQFF. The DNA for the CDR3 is TGCGCCAGCAGCTTAACTAGCGGGAGGGAGAATGAGCAGTTCTTC.

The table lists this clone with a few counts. The CDR3 loop reads CASRRDRGSGRELFF. Here the CDR3 DNA reads TGTGCCAGCAGGCGAGACAGGGGAAGTGGAAGGGAGCTGTTTTTT. This chain uses TRBV2 with TRBJ2-2, with TRBD1 identical over 8 bases. V lost 6 bases, J lost 9 bases, and 12 bases stayed unmatched. CDR1 is SNHLY, CDR2 FYNNEI, per germline. This CDR3 has 15 amino acids.

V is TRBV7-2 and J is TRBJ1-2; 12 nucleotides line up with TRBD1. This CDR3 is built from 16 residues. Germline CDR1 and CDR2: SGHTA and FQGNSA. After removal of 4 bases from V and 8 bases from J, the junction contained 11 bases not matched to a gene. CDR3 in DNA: TGTGCCAGCAGCTCTCAACTGGGACAGGGGGCAGGAGGCTACACCTTC. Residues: CASSSQLGQGAGGYTF. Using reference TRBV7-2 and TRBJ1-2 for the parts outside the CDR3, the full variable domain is GAGVSQSPSNKVTEKGKDVELRCDPISGHTALYWYRQSLGQGLEFLIYFQGNSAPDKSGLPSDRFSAERTGGSVSTLTIQRTQQEDSAVYLCASSSQLGQGAGGYTFGSGTRLTVV.

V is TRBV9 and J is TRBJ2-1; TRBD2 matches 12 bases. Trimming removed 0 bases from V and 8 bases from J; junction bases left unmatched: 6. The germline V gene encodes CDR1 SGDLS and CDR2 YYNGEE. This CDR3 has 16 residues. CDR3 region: CASSVVRLAGVDEQFF. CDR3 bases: TGTGCCAGCAGCGTAGTGCGACTAGCGGGAGTGGATGAGCAGTTCTTC.

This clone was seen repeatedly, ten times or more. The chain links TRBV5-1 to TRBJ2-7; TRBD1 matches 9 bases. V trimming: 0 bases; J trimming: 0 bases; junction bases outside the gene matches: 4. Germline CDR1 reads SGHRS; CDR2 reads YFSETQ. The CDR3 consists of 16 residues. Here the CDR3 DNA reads TGCGCCAGCAGCTTGGCCGTGACAGGGGGCTCCTACGAGCAGTACTTC. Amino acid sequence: CASSLAVTGGSYEQYF.

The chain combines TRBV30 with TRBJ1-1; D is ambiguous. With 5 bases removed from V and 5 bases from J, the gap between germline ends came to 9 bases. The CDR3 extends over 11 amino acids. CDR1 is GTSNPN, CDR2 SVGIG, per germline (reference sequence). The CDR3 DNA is TGTGCCTGGGCGCCGAGTACTGAAGCTTTCTTT. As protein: CAWAPSTEAFF.

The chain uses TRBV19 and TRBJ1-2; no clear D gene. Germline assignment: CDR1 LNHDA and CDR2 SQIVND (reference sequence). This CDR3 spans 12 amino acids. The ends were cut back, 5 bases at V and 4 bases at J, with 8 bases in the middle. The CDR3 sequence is CASSPAGYGYTF. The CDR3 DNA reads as TGTGCCAGTAGTCCGGCGGGCTATGGCTACACCTTC.

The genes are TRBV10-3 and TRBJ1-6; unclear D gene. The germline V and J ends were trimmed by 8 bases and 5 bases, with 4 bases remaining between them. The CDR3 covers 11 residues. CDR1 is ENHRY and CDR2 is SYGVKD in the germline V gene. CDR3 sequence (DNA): TGTGCCATCCAGGATAATTCACCCCTCCACTTT. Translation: CAIQDNSPLHF.

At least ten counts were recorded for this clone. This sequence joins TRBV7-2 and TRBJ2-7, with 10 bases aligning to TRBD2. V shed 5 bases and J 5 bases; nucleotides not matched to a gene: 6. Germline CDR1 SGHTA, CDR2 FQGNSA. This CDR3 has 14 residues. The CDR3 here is CASSSRAGGHEQYF. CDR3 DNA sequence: TGTGCCAGCAGCAGCCGAGCGGGAGGGCACGAGCAGTACTTC. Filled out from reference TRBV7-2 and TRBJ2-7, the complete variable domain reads GAGVSQSPSNKVTEKGKDVELRCDPISGHTALYWYRQSLGQGLEFLIYFQGNSAPDKSGLPSDRFSAERTGGSVSTLTIQRTQQEDSAVYLCASSSRAGGHEQYFGPGTRLTVT.

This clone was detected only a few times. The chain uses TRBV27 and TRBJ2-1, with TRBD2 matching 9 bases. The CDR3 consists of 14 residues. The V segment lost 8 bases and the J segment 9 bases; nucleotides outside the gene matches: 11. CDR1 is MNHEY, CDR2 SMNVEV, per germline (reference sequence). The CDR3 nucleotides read TGTGCCAGCCACCCATCAGCGGGGGGCGGTGAGCAGTTCTTC. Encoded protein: CASHPSAGGGEQFF.

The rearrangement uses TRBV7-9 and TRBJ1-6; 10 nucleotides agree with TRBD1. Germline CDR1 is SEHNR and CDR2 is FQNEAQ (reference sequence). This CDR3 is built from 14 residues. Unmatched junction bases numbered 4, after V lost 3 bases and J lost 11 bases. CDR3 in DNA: TGTGCCAGCAGCTTTGGACAGGGGGTGCCACCCCTCCACTTT. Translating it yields CASSFGQGVPPLHF.

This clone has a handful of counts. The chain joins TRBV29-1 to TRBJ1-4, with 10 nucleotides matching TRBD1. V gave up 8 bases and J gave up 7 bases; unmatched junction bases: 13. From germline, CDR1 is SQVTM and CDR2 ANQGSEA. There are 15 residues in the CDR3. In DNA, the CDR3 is TGCAGCTCTATTGGGACAGGGGACGCGGGTGAAAAACTGTTTTTT. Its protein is CSSIGTGDAGEKLFF.

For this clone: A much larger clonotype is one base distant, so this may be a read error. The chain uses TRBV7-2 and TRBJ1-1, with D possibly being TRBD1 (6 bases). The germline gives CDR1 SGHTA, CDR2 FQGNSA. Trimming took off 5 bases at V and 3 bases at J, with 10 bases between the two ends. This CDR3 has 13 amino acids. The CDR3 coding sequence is TGTGCCAGCAGCCCCCAGGGGTACACTGAAGCTTTCTTT. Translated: CASSPQGYTEAFF.

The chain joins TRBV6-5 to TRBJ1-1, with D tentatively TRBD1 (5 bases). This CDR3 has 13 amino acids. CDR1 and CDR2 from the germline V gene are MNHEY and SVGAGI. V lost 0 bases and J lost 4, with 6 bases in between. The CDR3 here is CASSYSGGTEAFF. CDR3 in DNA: TGTGCCAGCAGTTACTCGGGGGGCACTGAAGCTTTCTTT.

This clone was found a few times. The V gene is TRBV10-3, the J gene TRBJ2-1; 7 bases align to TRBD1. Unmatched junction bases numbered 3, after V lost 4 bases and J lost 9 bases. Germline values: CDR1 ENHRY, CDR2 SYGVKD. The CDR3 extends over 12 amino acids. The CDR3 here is CAISVTGAEQFF. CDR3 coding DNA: TGTGCCATCAGTGTCACAGGGGCTGAGCAGTTCTTC.

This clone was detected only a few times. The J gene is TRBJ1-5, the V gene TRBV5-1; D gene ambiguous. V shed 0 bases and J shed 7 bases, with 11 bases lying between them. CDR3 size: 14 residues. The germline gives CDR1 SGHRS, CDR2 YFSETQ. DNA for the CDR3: TGCGCCAGCAGCTTGGAACTAAACGGACAGCCCCAGCATTTT. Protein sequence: CASSLELNGQPQHF.

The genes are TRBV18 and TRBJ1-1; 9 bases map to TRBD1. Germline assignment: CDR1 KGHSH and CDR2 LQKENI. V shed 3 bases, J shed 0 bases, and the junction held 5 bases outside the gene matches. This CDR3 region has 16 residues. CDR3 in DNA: TGTGCCAGCTCACCGGGGACAGGGAGTTTGAACACTGAAGCTTTCTTT. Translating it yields CASSPGTGSLNTEAFF.

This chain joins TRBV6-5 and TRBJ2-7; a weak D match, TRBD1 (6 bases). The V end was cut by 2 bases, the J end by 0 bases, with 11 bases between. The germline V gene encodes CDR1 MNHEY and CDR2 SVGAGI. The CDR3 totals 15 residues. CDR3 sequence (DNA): TGTGCCAGCAGTTACCGAACAGGGAGCTCCTACGAGCAGTACTTC. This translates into CASSYRTGSSYEQYF.

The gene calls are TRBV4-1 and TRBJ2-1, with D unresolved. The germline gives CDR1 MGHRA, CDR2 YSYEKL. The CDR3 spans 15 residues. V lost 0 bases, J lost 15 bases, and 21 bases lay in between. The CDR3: CASSQDRTTSPSVFF. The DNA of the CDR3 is TGCGCCAGCAGCCAAGATCGAACCACTTCACCATCGGTGTTCTTC.

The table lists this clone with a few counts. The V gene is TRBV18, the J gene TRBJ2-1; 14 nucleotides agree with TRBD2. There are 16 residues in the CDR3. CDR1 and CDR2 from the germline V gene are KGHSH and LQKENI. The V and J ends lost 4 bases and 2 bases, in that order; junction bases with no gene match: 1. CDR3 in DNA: TGTGCCAGCTCACGGGGACTAGCGGGAGCCTACAATGAGCAGTTCTTC. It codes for CASSRGLAGAYNEQFF.

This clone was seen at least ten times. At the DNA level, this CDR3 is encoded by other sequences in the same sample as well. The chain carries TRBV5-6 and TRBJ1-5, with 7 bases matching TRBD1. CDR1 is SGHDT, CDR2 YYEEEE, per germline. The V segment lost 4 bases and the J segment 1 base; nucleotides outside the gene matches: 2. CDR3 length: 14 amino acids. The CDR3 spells CASSEDRSNQPQHF. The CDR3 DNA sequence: TGTGCCAGCAGCGAGGACAGGAGCAATCAGCCCCAGCATTTT.

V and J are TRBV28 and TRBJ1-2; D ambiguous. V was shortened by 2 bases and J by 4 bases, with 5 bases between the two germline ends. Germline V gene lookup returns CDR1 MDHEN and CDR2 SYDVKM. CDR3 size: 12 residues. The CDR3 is CASSLLSYGYTF. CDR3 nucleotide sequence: TGTGCCAGCAGTTTACTCAGCTATGGCTACACCTTC.

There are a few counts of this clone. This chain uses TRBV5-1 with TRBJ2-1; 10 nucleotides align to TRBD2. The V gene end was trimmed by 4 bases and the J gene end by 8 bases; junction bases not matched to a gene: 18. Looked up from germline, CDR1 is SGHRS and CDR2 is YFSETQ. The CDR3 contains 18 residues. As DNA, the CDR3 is TGCGCCAGCAGCATGGGGTCTAGCGGGAGTTCCCTTAGGGATGAGCAGTTCTTC. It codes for CASSMGSSGSSLRDEQFF.

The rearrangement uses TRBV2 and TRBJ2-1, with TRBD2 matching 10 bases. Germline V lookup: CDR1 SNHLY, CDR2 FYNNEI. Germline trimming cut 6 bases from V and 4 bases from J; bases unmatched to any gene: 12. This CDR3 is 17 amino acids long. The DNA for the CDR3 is TGTGCCAGCAGGGCTAGCTCGGTAGCGGGGGGATACAATGAGCAGTTCTTC. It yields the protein CASRASSVAGGYNEQFF.

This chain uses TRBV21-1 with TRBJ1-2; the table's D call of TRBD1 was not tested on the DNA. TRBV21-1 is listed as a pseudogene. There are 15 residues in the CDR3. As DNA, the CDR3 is TGTGCCAGCAGCGCCGTGCGGACAGGGACGTGGGGCTACACCTTC. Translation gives CASSAVRTGTWGYTF.